This note documents a single TCR beta chain sequence. Antigen: not known. The DNA is left out, because the CDR3 cannot be placed on it with certainty; the CDR3 is given as TCRdb lists it. As processed by the authors: The study built a papillary thyroid cancer distant-metastasis classifier from CDR3 differences across clinicopathological groups. TCRdb reassembled clones from the PCR reads with MiXCR. TCRdb's processing, not the authors', yielded these V and J calls. The data show 14,000 to 15,000 clones, roughly 19% seen once. Each patient went into thyroid surgery without having received any treatment. This record comes from a study of metastatic and nonmetastatic thyroid tumors. Whole-study context: From malignant and benign thyroid patients, repertoires in blood and in tumor or nodule tissue were compared. Study findings and constraints: Significantly higher TCR beta diversity was reportedly seen in malignant thyroid tumors than benign nodules, in blood and tumor.

Per the germline V gene, CDR1 is DFQATT and CDR2 is SNEGSKA (reference sequence). The CDR3 spans 13 amino acids, including both terminal residues. The rearrangement uses TRBV20-1 and TRBJ2-1; TRBD2 was called by the table and not checked on the DNA. This receptor was obtained from a female donor with papillary thyroid cancer or a benign thyroid nodule (not recorded which). Some clones in this sample may be carry-over from other donors' samples. Input material: blood. This chain's CDR3 is CSARVAGGAEQLF.